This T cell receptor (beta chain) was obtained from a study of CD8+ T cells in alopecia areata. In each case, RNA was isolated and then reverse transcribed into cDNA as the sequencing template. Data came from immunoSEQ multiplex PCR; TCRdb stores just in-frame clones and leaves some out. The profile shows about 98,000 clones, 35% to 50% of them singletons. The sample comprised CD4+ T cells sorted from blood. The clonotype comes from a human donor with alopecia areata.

The CDR3: CSVEGERAIPDTQYF. The CDR3 DNA is TGCAGCGTTGAAGGGGAGCGGGCTATTCCAGATACGCAGTATTTT. V gene TRBV29-1 combines with J gene TRBJ2-3, with a tentative D call TRBD2 (6 bases). Germline assignment: CDR1 SQVTM and CDR2 ANQGSEA. The CDR3 is 15 amino acids. Trimming cost V 1 base and J 4 bases, with 15 bases left between them.